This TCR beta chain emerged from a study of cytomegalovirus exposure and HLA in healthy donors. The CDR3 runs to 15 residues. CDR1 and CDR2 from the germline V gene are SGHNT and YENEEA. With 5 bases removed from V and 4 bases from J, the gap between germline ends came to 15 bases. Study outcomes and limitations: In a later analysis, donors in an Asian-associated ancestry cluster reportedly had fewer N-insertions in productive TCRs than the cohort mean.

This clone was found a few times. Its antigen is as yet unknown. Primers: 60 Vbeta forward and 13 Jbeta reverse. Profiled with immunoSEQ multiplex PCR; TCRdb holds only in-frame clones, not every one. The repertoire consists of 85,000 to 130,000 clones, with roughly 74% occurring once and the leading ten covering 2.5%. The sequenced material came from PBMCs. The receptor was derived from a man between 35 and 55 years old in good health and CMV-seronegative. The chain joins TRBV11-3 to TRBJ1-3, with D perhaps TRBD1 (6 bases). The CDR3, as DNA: TGTGCCAGCAGCCTCCGGGGGGGGCCCGGAAACACCATATATTTT. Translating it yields CASSLRGGPGNTIYF.